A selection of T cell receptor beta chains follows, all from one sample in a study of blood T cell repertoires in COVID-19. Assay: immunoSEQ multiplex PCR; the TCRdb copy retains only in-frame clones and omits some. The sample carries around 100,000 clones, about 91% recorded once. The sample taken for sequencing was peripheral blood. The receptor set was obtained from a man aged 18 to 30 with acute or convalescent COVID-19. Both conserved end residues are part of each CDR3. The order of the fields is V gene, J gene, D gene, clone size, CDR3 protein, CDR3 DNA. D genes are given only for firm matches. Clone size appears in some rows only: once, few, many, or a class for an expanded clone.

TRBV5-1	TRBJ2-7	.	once	CASREGAYEQYF	TGCGCCAGCAGAGAGGGAGCCTACGAGCAGTACTTC
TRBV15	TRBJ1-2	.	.	CATSRASQGYGYTF	TGTGCCACCAGCAGAGCGAGCCAGGGCTATGGCTACACCTTC
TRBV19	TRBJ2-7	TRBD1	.	CASSIDRGQGAGEQYF	TGTGCCAGTAGTATCGATAGGGGACAGGGGGCAGGCGAGCAGTACTTC
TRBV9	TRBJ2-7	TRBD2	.	CASSVDPAGGLKNEQYF	TGTGCCAGCAGCGTAGATCCAGCGGGGGGGCTGAAGAACGAGCAGTACTTC
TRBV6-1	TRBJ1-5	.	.	CASSEAGQQPQHF	TGTGCCAGCAGTGAAGCGGGCCAGCAGCCCCAGCATTTT
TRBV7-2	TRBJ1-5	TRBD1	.	CASSLAPGQVQPQHF	TGTGCCAGCAGCTTAGCTCCGGGACAGGTACAGCCCCAGCATTTT
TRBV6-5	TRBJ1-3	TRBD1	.	CASSRTGGTGNTIYF	TGTGCCAGCAGCCGGACAGGGGGAACTGGAAACACCATATATTTT
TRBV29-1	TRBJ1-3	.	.	CSVREGISGNTIYF	TGCAGCGTGCGGGAGGGGATTTCTGGAAACACCATATATTTT
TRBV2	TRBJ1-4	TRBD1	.	CASSRDRGEKLFF	TGTGCCAGCAGTAGGGACAGGGGTGAAAAACTGTTTTTT
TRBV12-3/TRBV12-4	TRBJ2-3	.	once	CASSPALVTTQYF	TGTGCCAGCAGCCCAGCACTAGTCACGACGCAGTATTTT
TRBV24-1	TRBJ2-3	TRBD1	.	CATSDSGQGNRNTQYF	TGTGCCACCAGTGATTCGGGACAGGGAAATAGAAATACGCAGTATTTT
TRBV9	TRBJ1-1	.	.	CASSPTGGVYEAFF	TGTGCCAGCAGCCCAACGGGGGGAGTCTATGAAGCTTTCTTT
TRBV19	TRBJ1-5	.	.	CASSIILWGVDQPQHF	TGTGCCAGTAGTATAATACTTTGGGGCGTGGATCAGCCCCAGCATTTT
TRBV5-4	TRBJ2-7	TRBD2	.	CASSRTSGRSPGYEQYF	TGTGCCAGCAGCCGGACTAGCGGGAGATCACCGGGCTACGAGCAGTACTTC
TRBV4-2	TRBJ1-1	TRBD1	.	CASSQEERTGATEAFF	TGTGCCAGCAGCCAAGAAGAGAGAACAGGGGCCACTGAAGCTTTCTTT
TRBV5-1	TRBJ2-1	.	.	CASSLGSYNEQFF	TGCGCCAGCAGCCTCGGTAGTTACAATGAGCAGTTCTTC
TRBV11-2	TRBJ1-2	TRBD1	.	CASSATTGNYGYTF	TGTGCCAGCAGCGCCACGACAGGGAACTATGGCTACACCTTC
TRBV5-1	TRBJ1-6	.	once	CASSPEWGDGLNSPLHF	TGCGCCAGCAGCCCGGAATGGGGAGACGGTCTTAATTCACCCCTCCACTTT
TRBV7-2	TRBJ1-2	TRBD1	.	CASSLMTGVYNYGYTF	TGTGCCAGCAGCCTAATGACAGGGGTTTATAACTATGGCTACACCTTC
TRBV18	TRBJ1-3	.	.	CASSPIPPGQKSYTIYF	TGTGCCAGCTCACCAATACCCCCAGGGCAGAAGAGTTACACCATATATTTT
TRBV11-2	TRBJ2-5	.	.	CASSGFTGETQYF	TGTGCCAGCAGCGGATTTACAGGAGAGACCCAGTACTTC
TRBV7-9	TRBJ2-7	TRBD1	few	CASSLRDSSYEQYF	TGTGCCAGCAGCCTCCGGGACAGCTCCTACGAGCAGTACTTC
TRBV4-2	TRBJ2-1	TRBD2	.	CASSQVATGGEDEQFF	TGTGCCAGCAGCCAAGTTGCGACGGGGGGGGAAGATGAGCAGTTCTTC
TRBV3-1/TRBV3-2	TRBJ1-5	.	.	CASSQGYREGPQHF	TGTGCCAGCAGCCAAGGATACAGGGAGGGGCCCCAGCATTTT
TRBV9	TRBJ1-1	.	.	CASSSQQNTEAFF	TGTGCCAGCAGCTCTCAACAGAACACTGAAGCTTTCTTT
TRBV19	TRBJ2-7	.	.	CASSRDYFSEQYF	TGTGCCAGTAGCAGAGACTATTTTTCCGAGCAGTACTTC
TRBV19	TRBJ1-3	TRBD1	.	CASSLTGQGGNTIYF	TGTGCCAGTAGCCTTACAGGACAGGGTGGAAACACCATATATTTT